One and the same sample provided the 18 T cell receptor beta chains below, sequenced in a study of T cells after yellow fever vaccination. In TCRdb, the 5' RACE reads were re-called with MiXCR into one record per CDR3 protein. The sample holds 95,000 to 150,000 distinct CDR3 sequences; roughly 15% are singletons and the top ten take about 40%. This specimen was CD8+ T cells sorted from PBMCs, taken 5 days after the yellow fever booster vaccination. The source of these receptors is a man younger than 35 who received the YFV17D yellow fever vaccine.

The chain joins TRBV4-3 to TRBJ2-1; no definite D call. V was clipped by 0 bases and J by 7 bases, with 7 bases between them. Germline V lookup: CDR1 LGHNA, CDR2 YSLEER. There are 13 residues in the CDR3. The CDR3 DNA reads as TGCGCCAGCAGCCAAGATGCCGGAAATGAGCAGTTCTTC. Its protein is CASSQDAGNEQFF.

This clonotype was detected only a few times. The gene calls are TRBV6-1 and TRBJ1-5; D may be TRBD1 (5 bases). CDR1 MNHNS and CDR2 SASEGT come from the germline V gene. V gave up 7 bases and J gave up 2 bases, with 12 bases separating them. CDR3 length: 14 amino acids. Written as DNA, the CDR3 is TGTGCCAGCAACCCGACGGGGGGCAATCAGCCCCAGCATTTT. Amino acids: CASNPTGGNQPQHF.

V usage is TRBV7-6 and J usage is TRBJ2-7; the match to TRBD1 covers 8 bases. The V and J ends lost 0 bases and 3 bases, in that order; junction bases with no gene match: 4. This CDR3 is built from 15 residues. Germline CDR1 reads SGHVS; CDR2 reads FNYEAQ. CDR3 nucleotide sequence: TGTGCCAGCAGCTTAGCAGGACAGGGCCTCTACGAGCAGTACTTC. The encoded protein is CASSLAGQGLYEQYF.

CDR3 coding DNA: TGTGCCATCAGTGAGTCAAAGGGTGGGGAGACCCAGTACTTC. Protein product: CAISESKGGETQYF. This chain links TRBV10-3 with TRBJ2-5; D not certain. Trimming stripped 0 bases from V and 5 bases from J, with 10 bases between. The CDR3 is made up of 14 amino acids. The germline gives CDR1 ENHRY, CDR2 SYGVKD.

The J gene is TRBJ2-7, the V gene TRBV9; D unclear. CDR3 length: 14 amino acids. Trimming shortened V by 3 bases and J by 6 bases, and 16 bases separated the two germline ends. Germline CDR1 SGDLS, CDR2 YYNGEE. The CDR3 sequence: CASSGGRYTGEQYF. In DNA form, the CDR3 reads TGTGCCAGCAGCGGCGGCCGATACACGGGCGAGCAGTACTTC.

At least ten counts were recorded for this clonotype. CDR3 in amino acids: CASSLGDTVPDTQYF. Written as DNA, the CDR3 is TGTGCCAGCAGCTTAGGGGACACGGTCCCAGATACGCAGTATTTT. This chain joins TRBV7-3 and TRBJ2-3; D possibly corresponds to TRBD1 (6 bases). The CDR3 is 15 amino acids. Deletions cut 2 bases from V and 4 bases from J, with 13 bases between. From germline, CDR1 is SGHTA and CDR2 FQGTGA.

This clonotype was detected only a few times. The chain employs TRBV7-9 and TRBJ1-5, with D unclear. CDR1 is SEHNR and CDR2 is FQNEAQ in the germline V gene (reference sequence). V lost 6 bases and J lost 2, with 5 bases in between. The CDR3 runs 12 residues. As DNA, the CDR3 is TGTGCCAGCAGAAGGGGCAATCAGCCCCAGCATTTT. Its translation is CASRRGNQPQHF.

J is TRBJ1-1 and V is TRBV5-5; D is uncertain. The germline V and J ends were trimmed by 4 bases and 1 base, with 14 bases remaining between them. The CDR3 is made up of 15 amino acids. Per the germline V gene, CDR1 is SGHKS and CDR2 is YYEKEE (reference sequence). The CDR3 DNA reads TGTGCCAGCAGCCTGGTTCCGTCAGAGAACACTGAAGCTTTCTTT. Translated, it gives CASSLVPSENTEAFF.

This sequence joins TRBV12-3 or TRBV12-4 and TRBJ1-5, with D unresolved. This CDR3 contains 10 residues. The ends were cut back, 8 bases at V and 7 bases at J, with 6 bases in the middle. CDR3 nucleotides: TGTGCCAGCGGATCCCAGCCCCAGCATTTT. Encoded protein: CASGSQPQHF.

The chain uses TRBV6-2 or TRBV6-3 and TRBJ2-2; D may be TRBD1 or TRBD2 (5 bases each). V lost 6 bases, J lost 6 bases, and 11 bases lay in between. Germline loops: CDR1 MNHEY, CDR2 SVGEGT. The CDR3 is 13 residues long. CDR3 residues: CASRARGAGELFF. In DNA, the CDR3 is TGTGCCAGCAGGGCCCGAGGGGCCGGGGAGCTGTTTTTT.

The chain uses TRBV28 and TRBJ2-5; possibly TRBD1 or TRBD2 for D (5 bases each). Trimming left V 2 bases short and J 3 bases short, with 16 bases between. Germline assignment: CDR1 MDHEN and CDR2 SYDVKM. The CDR3 totals 16 residues. The CDR3 coding sequence is TGTGCCAGCAGTTTACAGACCCGGGACGAGAAAGAGACCCAGTACTTC. Translated, it gives CASSLQTRDEKETQYF.

The chain links TRBV27 to TRBJ2-2; TRBD1 might be the D (6 bases). Trimming took 11 bases from V and 1 from J, leaving 14 bases between them. CDR3 length: 14 residues. Germline loops: CDR1 MNHEY, CDR2 SMNVEV (reference sequence). The CDR3 sequence is CAASETGNTGELFF. CDR3 coding DNA: TGTGCCGCCTCCGAGACAGGGAACACCGGGGAGCTGTTTTTT.

CDR3 sequence reads: CASSSIYEPQIQETQYF. The CDR3 region has the DNA TGTGCCAGCAGCTCGATCTATGAGCCCCAGATCCAAGAGACCCAGTACTTC. The chain recombines TRBV13 with TRBJ2-5; D is unclear. The germline V and J ends were trimmed by 4 bases and 1 base, with 19 bases remaining between them. The germline V gene encodes CDR1 PRHDT and CDR2 FYEKMQ (reference sequence). CDR3 size: 17 residues.

The sample holds many counts of this clonotype. The chain recombines TRBV20-1 with TRBJ2-1; D remains ambiguous. The germline V gene encodes CDR1 DFQATT and CDR2 SNEGSKA (reference sequence). The CDR3 runs 14 residues. V was trimmed by 3 bases and J by 0 bases, leaving 9 bases between them. The CDR3 DNA sequence: TGCAGTGCTAGGGAGTATGGCTCCTACAATGAGCAGTTCTTC. Translated, it gives CSAREYGSYNEQFF.

The chain employs TRBV11-2 and TRBJ2-3, with D possibly being TRBD2 (5 bases). The V end was cut by 5 bases, the J end by 5 bases, with 14 bases between. Germline loops: CDR1 SGHAT, CDR2 FQNNGV. The CDR3 totals 14 residues. CDR3 in amino acids: CASSPGLGIDTQYF. The DNA of the CDR3 is TGTGCCAGCAGCCCGGGGTTGGGCATAGATACGCAGTATTTT.

This chain links TRBV4-1 with TRBJ2-5; tentative D call: TRBD2 (5 bases). The CDR3 extends over 17 amino acids. CDR1 MGHRA and CDR2 YSYEKL come from the germline V gene. Trimming removed 0 bases from V and 5 bases from J, with 19 bases in between. The CDR3 here is CASSQDGDGRPRETQYF. The CDR3 DNA reads as TGCGCCAGCAGCCAAGACGGGGATGGCAGACCTCGGGAGACCCAGTACTTC.

This clonotype was detected only a few times. The chain recombines TRBV6-2 or TRBV6-3 with TRBJ2-4; D ambiguous. The CDR3 covers 15 residues. V lost 6 bases, J lost 8 bases, and 20 bases lay in between. CDR1 is MNHEY, CDR2 SVGEGT, per germline. In DNA form, the CDR3 reads TGTGCCAGCAGCCCACCCCGGGCCCCGTGGGACATTCAGTACTTC. It encodes CASSPPRAPWDIQYF.

This clonotype turned up a few times. The genes are TRBV6-5 and TRBJ1-1, with D unclear. The V gene lost 6 bases and the J gene lost 1 base, with 12 bases spanning the gap. This CDR3 region has 14 residues. Germline CDR1 and CDR2: MNHEY and SVGAGI. The CDR3 DNA is TGTGCCAGCAGCTCGGGGTGGGGGAACACTGAAGCTTTCTTT. Encoded protein: CASSSGWGNTEAFF.